The TCR beta chain described here comes from a study of T-cell memory formation after mild COVID-19. Study-wide results and limits: In second-wave clones peaking day 37, SARS-CoV-2 specificity remained unconfirmed.

Per the germline V gene, CDR1 is DFQATT and CDR2 is SNEGSKA (reference sequence). CDR3 length: 15 amino acids. V lost 0 bases, J lost 0 bases, and 6 bases lay in between. This clonotype was observed a few times. Antigen: not known. One entry per CDR3 protein results from TCRdb running MiXCR on the 5' RACE reads. The repertoire has roughly 550,000 distinct CDR3 sequences, about 20% of them found once; the top ten carry approximately 13%. The rearrangement links TRBV20-1 to TRBJ2-6; D gene unclear. The clonotype originates from an adult woman who had mild COVID-19 (a few samples of this study predate the infection). Cell type and time point are not known. The sample comprised PBMCs or a T cell subset sorted from them (not recorded which). Here the CDR3 reads CSARDSRSGANVLTF. The CDR3 DNA reads as TGCAGTGCTAGAGACTCCCGCTCTGGGGCCAACGTCCTGACTTTC.